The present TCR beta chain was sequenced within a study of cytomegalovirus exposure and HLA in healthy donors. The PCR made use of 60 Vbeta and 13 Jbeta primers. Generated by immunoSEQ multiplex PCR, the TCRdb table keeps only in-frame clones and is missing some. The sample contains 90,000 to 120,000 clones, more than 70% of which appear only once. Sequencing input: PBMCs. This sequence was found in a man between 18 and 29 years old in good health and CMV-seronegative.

CDR3: CASSYDQGRYEQYF. The CDR3 coding sequence is TGTGCCAGCAGTTACGATCAGGGAAGGTACGAGCAGTACTTC. This chain uses TRBV6-6 with TRBJ2-5; D is perhaps TRBD1 (5 bases). The DNA end favors TRBJ2-7, so the J call may be wrong. Germline loops: CDR1 MNHNY, CDR2 SVGAGI (reference sequence). CDR3 size: 14 residues.